This is a list of T cell receptor beta chains from one sample in a study of blood T cell repertoires in COVID-19. The assay was immunoSEQ multiplex PCR, and TCRdb's table has in-frame clones only and misses some. The sample yields 200,000 to 300,000 clones, roughly 86% seen once. Sequences were obtained from peripheral blood. The source of these receptors is a woman aged 55-70 years who had recovered from COVID-19. Both conserved end residues are part of each CDR3. D genes are given only for firm matches. Not every row has a clone size; where given, it reads once, few, many or a size class.

j_gene,d_gene,v_gene,abundance,CDR3aa,CDR3nt
TRBJ2-7,NA,TRBV12-3/TRBV12-4,few,CASSSQGPYEQYF,TGTGCCAGCTCAAGCCAGGGCCCCTACGAGCAGTACTTC
TRBJ2-7,NA,TRBV5-1,NA,CASSLGGNSLRGYYEQYF,TGCGCCAGCAGCTTGGGCGGTAATTCCTTAAGAGGATACTACGAGCAGTACTTC
TRBJ2-7,TRBD1,TRBV19,NA,CASSTRDRGFYEQYF,TGTGCCAGTAGTACCCGGGACAGGGGGTTCTACGAGCAGTACTTC
TRBJ2-2,TRBD2,TRBV2,NA,CASRAGTSGAGELFF,TGTGCCAGCAGGGCCGGGACTAGCGGGGCCGGGGAGCTGTTTTTT
TRBJ2-5,TRBD1,TRBV5-6,NA,CASRDAGTGEETQYF,TGTGCCAGCAGAGACGCCGGGACAGGGGAAGAGACCCAGTACTTC
TRBJ1-5,TRBD1,TRBV3-1/TRBV3-2,NA,CASSPRTGGQPQHF,TGTGCCAGCAGCCCTCGGACAGGGGGGCAGCCCCAGCATTTT
TRBJ2-1,NA,TRBV6-4,few,CASSTSAGVNEQFF,TGTGCCAGCAGTACGTCAGCGGGTGTCAATGAGCAGTTCTTC
TRBJ2-7,TRBD1,TRBV24-1,NA,CATSDPAGQGAPYEQYF,TGTGCCACCAGTGATCCCGCTGGACAGGGGGCGCCTTACGAGCAGTACTTC
TRBJ1-6,NA,TRBV12-3/TRBV12-4,NA,CASSSSYNSPLHF,TGTGCCAGCAGCAGCTCCTATAATTCACCCCTCCACTTT
TRBJ1-2,TRBD1,TRBV10-3,NA,CAIRPGQGNYGYTF,TGTGCCATCAGGCCGGGACAGGGGAACTATGGCTACACCTTC
TRBJ2-1,NA,TRBV19,few,CASSIAARVGDEQFF,TGTGCCAGTAGTATAGCCGCCAGGGTAGGTGATGAGCAGTTCTTC
TRBJ1-1,NA,TRBV29-1,NA,CSVEPGAYRVGNTEAFF,TGCAGCGTTGAACCCGGGGCCTACAGGGTGGGGAACACTGAAGCTTTCTTT
TRBJ2-7,NA,TRBV9,NA,CARRYLYEQYF,TGTGCCAGGAGGTACTTGTACGAGCAGTACTTC
TRBJ1-6,TRBD1,TRBV2,NA,CASRGQYNSPLHF,TGTGCCAGCAGGGGACAGTATAATTCACCCCTCCACTTT
TRBJ1-5,NA,TRBV18,once,CASSQRREPTETQPQHF,TGTGCCAGCTCACAACGTAGGGAGCCAACAGAGACTCAGCCCCAGCATTTT
TRBJ2-7,TRBD1,TRBV28,NA,CASRGQGWYEQYF,TGTGCCAGCAGGGGACAGGGCTGGTACGAGCAGTACTTC
TRBJ2-5,TRBD2,TRBV27,NA,CASSLNPSGEETQYF,TGTGCCAGCAGTTTAAATCCGAGCGGGGAAGAGACCCAGTACTTC
TRBJ1-2,TRBD1,TRBV7-3,NA,CASSLLVQGAYYGYTF,TGTGCCAGCAGCTTACTTGTGCAGGGGGCTTACTATGGCTACACCTTC
TRBJ1-6,TRBD1,TRBV7-9,NA,CASSLAGGTGRQPLHF,TGTGCCAGCAGCTTAGCAGGCGGGACAGGGAGGCAACCCCTCCACTTT
TRBJ2-3,NA,TRBV19,NA,CASSIRVAESTDTQYF,TGTGCCAGTAGTATAAGAGTAGCGGAAAGCACAGATACGCAGTATTTT
TRBJ1-5,NA,TRBV20-1,NA,CSASFGYREGNQPQHF,TGCAGTGCTAGTTTTGGATACAGGGAAGGCAATCAGCCCCAGCATTTT
TRBJ1-2,NA,TRBV7-9,NA,CATQGGVSYGYTF,TGTGCCACCCAAGGAGGGGTTAGCTATGGCTACACCTTC
TRBJ1-4,NA,TRBV7-6,few,CASSPFRTNEKLFF,TGTGCCAGCAGTCCGTTCAGAACTAATGAAAAACTGTTTTTT
TRBJ2-7,NA,TRBV2,few,CASKRTANSYEQYF,TGTGCCAGCAAAAGGACAGCGAACTCCTACGAGCAGTACTTC
TRBJ1-3,NA,TRBV6-2/TRBV6-3,medium-sized,CASSYLSGDGNTIYF,TGTGCCAGCAGTTACCTGTCGGGGGACGGAAACACCATATATTTT
TRBJ2-1,TRBD2,TRBV9,once,CASSQSGGTLSSYNEQFF,TGTGCCAGCAGCCAAAGCGGGGGAACACTGAGCTCCTACAATGAGCAGTTCTTC
TRBJ1-5,NA,TRBV28,once,CASSPFGWPQHF,TGTGCCAGCAGCCCTTTCGGGTGGCCCCAGCATTTT
TRBJ1-2,NA,TRBV29-1,NA,CSVAPQTNYGYTF,TGCAGCGTTGCCCCCCAGACTAACTATGGCTACACCTTC
TRBJ2-2,TRBD2,TRBV6-8,NA,CASGGSSGRASGELFF,TGTGCCAGCGGGGGATCTAGCGGGAGGGCGTCCGGGGAGCTGTTTTTT
TRBJ2-3,TRBD1,TRBV11-3,NA,CASSPSGDRGYADTQYF,TGTGCCAGCAGCCCAAGTGGGGACAGGGGATATGCAGATACGCAGTATTTT
TRBJ2-1,NA,TRBV3-1/TRBV3-2,NA,CASSQTPYSKADEQFF,TGTGCCAGCAGCCAAACCCCATATTCTAAGGCGGATGAGCAGTTCTTC
TRBJ2-7,TRBD1,TRBV11-2,NA,CASSFTQGAGYEQYF,TGTGCCAGCAGCTTCACCCAGGGGGCGGGATACGAGCAGTACTTC
TRBJ2-7,TRBD1,TRBV29-1,NA,CSVEGQGYEQYF,TGCAGCGTTGAGGGACAGGGTTACGAGCAGTACTTC
TRBJ2-3,NA,TRBV9,NA,CASSVHTDTQYF,TGTGCCAGCAGCGTACACACAGATACGCAGTATTTT
TRBJ2-5,NA,TRBV3-1/TRBV3-2,NA,CASSQDTQETQYF,TGTGCCAGCAGCCAAGACACACAAGAGACCCAGTACTTC
TRBJ2-7,TRBD1,TRBV9,NA,CASSPSGTGHLEQYF,TGTGCCAGCAGCCCGTCCGGGACAGGGCACCTCGAGCAGTACTTC
TRBJ2-5,NA,TRBV3-1/TRBV3-2,NA,CASSVRETQYF,TGTGCCAGCAGCGTCAGGGAGACCCAGTACTTC
TRBJ2-5,TRBD2,TRBV7-3,NA,CASSLSPGGLETQYF,TGTGCCAGCAGCTTAAGTCCGGGGGGGCTGGAGACCCAGTACTTC
TRBJ2-1,TRBD1,TRBV28,few,CASSVRGYLGEQFF,TGTGCCAGCAGTGTCAGGGGGTATTTGGGTGAGCAGTTCTTC
TRBJ2-3,NA,TRBV6-2/TRBV6-3,NA,CASSRGTWEDTQYF,TGTGCCAGCAGTCGGGGGACCTGGGAAGATACGCAGTATTTT
TRBJ1-1,NA,TRBV6-6,once,CASRITERAFF,TGTGCCAGCAGGATCACAGAGAGAGCTTTCTTT
TRBJ1-2,NA,TRBV5-1,NA,CASSLYSADSGYTF,TGCGCCAGCAGCTTGTACTCGGCAGACTCCGGCTACACCTTC
TRBJ1-2,NA,TRBV7-8,NA,CASSLAPRVTDYGYTF,TGTGCCAGCAGCTTAGCGCCCCGGGTGACCGACTATGGCTACACCTTC
TRBJ2-1,TRBD2,TRBV4-1,NA,CASSQDAGLAGVSSSYNEQFF,TGCGCCAGCAGCCAAGATGCCGGACTAGCGGGGGTTAGTAGCTCCTACAATGAGCAGTTCTTC
TRBJ1-2,TRBD1,TRBV15,NA,CATSTGQGTNYGYTF,TGTGCCACCAGCACGGGACAGGGGACTAACTATGGCTACACCTTC
TRBJ2-5,TRBD2,TRBV5-6,NA,CASSQTSGGETQYF,TGTGCCAGCAGCCAGACTAGCGGGGGGGAGACCCAGTACTTC
TRBJ1-5,NA,TRBV3-1/TRBV3-2,NA,CASSLQHSNQPQHF,TGTGCCAGCAGCCTTCAACATAGCAATCAGCCCCAGCATTTT
TRBJ1-2,NA,TRBV7-9,NA,CASSFGPVGREARGYTF,TGTGCCAGCAGCTTCGGTCCAGTGGGCAGGGAAGCTCGTGGCTACACCTTC
TRBJ1-2,NA,TRBV27,NA,CASSLYQGNYGYTF,TGTGCCAGCAGTTTATACCAGGGAAACTATGGCTACACCTTC
TRBJ2-4,TRBD1,TRBV5-4,NA,CASSLKDRARNIQYF,TGTGCCAGCAGCCTAAAGGACAGGGCGAGAAACATTCAGTACTTC
TRBJ1-4,TRBD1,TRBV5-1,NA,CASSLRGGAVNEKLFF,TGCGCCAGCAGCTTGAGAGGGGGCGCGGTTAATGAAAAACTGTTTTTT
TRBJ1-5,NA,TRBV28,NA,CASSSLQPQHF,TGTGCCAGCAGTTCCCTTCAGCCCCAGCATTTT
TRBJ2-1,NA,TRBV3-1/TRBV3-2,NA,CASSPLGRRGTYNEQFF,TGTGCCAGCAGCCCCTTGGGGAGACGGGGTACCTACAATGAGCAGTTCTTC
TRBJ1-1,TRBD1,TRBV6-2/TRBV6-3,once,CASSLQGTAPINTEAFF,TGTGCCAGCAGTCTTCAGGGGACAGCACCTATCAACACTGAAGCTTTCTTT
TRBJ1-5,NA,TRBV18,NA,CASSPGLSNQPQHF,TGTGCCAGCTCACCGGGACTAAGCAATCAGCCCCAGCATTTT